This TCR beta chain was sequenced in a study of shared clonotypes between healthy human individuals. General study points: The small donor group covered limited genetic and exposure diversity.

Naive CD8 cells lacked CD45RO and underwent positive selection for CCR7, leaving out terminally differentiated effector memory CD45RA+ cells. On this clone itself: Its specificity is not known.

CDR1 is SEHNR, CDR2 FQNEAQ, per germline (reference sequence). The V end lost 4 bases, the J end lost 4 bases, and 12 bases lay between the germline ends. The CDR3 sequence is 14 residues long. The authors split each subset's genomic DNA evenly across several immunoSEQ plates. The sorted-subset replicate PCRs were given about 200 ng DNA, which is roughly 30,000 T cell genomes. Libraries were prepared by immunoSEQ multiplex PCR; TCRdb keeps only in-frame clonotypes and omits some of them. Of 1.5 million to 2.5 million clones detected, about 94% appear once; the ten largest clones hold around 1.2%. This receptor was obtained from a man aged 18 to 29 in good health. This chain connects TRBV7-9 to TRBJ2-3; D remains ambiguous. Material: naive CD8+ T cells sorted from blood. CDR3: CASSSEVRADTQYF. The DNA for the CDR3 is TGTGCCAGCAGCTCCGAGGTCCGGGCAGATACGCAGTATTTT. Filled out from reference TRBV7-9 and TRBJ2-3, the complete variable domain reads DTGVSQNPRHKITKRGQNVTFRCDPISEHNRLYWYRQTLGQGPEFLTYFQNEAQLEKSRLLSDRFSAERPKGSFSTLEIQRTEQGDSAMYLCASSSEVRADTQYFGPGTRLTVL.